The rows below give T cell receptor beta chains drawn from one sample of a study of T-cell reconstitution after alpha-beta-depleted transplantation in children. One entry per CDR3 protein results from TCRdb running MiXCR on the PCR reads. The table includes 750,000 to 950,000 distinct CDR3 sequences, 16% detected once. Sequences were derived from PBMCs, mostly from graft donor cells, sampled 360 days after TCRalphabeta/CD19-depleted stem cell transplant. The source of these receptors is a male patient younger than 18 who had a stem cell transplant for acute lymphoblastic leukemia, so the T cells may come from the graft donor. Each CDR3 is given with its conserved first and last residue. D genes are given only for firm matches. Clone size is shown for a subset of rows, as once, few, many or a class of expanded clone.

TRBV20-1	TRBJ2-1	TRBD2	many	CSARAPPRVAGVWYNEQFF	TGCAGTGCTAGAGCGCCCCCTCGGGTAGCGGGAGTATGGTACAATGAGCAGTTCTTC
TRBV5-1	TRBJ2-1	.	many	CASSLASEYNEQFF	TGCGCCAGCAGCTTGGCGTCAGAATACAATGAGCAGTTCTTC
TRBV28	TRBJ1-4	.	many	CASSLEGYEKLFF	TGTGCCAGCAGCCTGGAGGGTTACGAAAAACTGTTTTTT
TRBV7-3	TRBJ1-6	.	many	CASSRGSYNSPLHF	TGTGCCAGCAGTAGGGGCTCCTATAATTCACCCCTCCACTTT
TRBV11-2	TRBJ1-2	TRBD1	.	CASSFLTGGPPYGYTF	TGTGCCAGCAGCTTTTTGACAGGGGGCCCTCCTTATGGCTACACCTTC
TRBV4-1	TRBJ2-5	TRBD2	few	CASSQDRVAGGQETQYF	TGCGCCAGCAGCCAAGATCGGGTAGCGGGAGGCCAAGAGACCCAGTACTTC
TRBV7-9	TRBJ1-5	.	few	CASSHPRSNQPQHF	TGTGCCAGCAGCCACCCACGTTCCAATCAGCCCCAGCATTTT
TRBV28	TRBJ2-2	.	.	CASRSSLDRTSRTGELFF	TGTGCCAGCAGATCTAGTTTGGACAGAACCTCGAGGACCGGGGAGCTGTTTTTT
TRBV29-1	TRBJ2-3	.	.	CSVVKELLTDTQYF	TGCAGCGTGGTCAAGGAGTTGCTCACAGATACGCAGTATTTT
TRBV7-9	TRBJ1-1	TRBD1	.	CASSSGRGQGTEAFF	TGTGCCAGCAGCTCAGGGAGGGGGCAAGGAACTGAAGCTTTCTTT
TRBV12-3/TRBV12-4	TRBJ2-1	.	few	CASSLNGRGYNEQFF	TGTGCCAGCAGTTTAAACGGGAGAGGGTACAATGAGCAGTTCTTC
TRBV27	TRBJ2-5	TRBD1	few	CASSLLSLDRFKEETQYF	TGTGCCAGCAGTTTATTAAGCTTGGACAGGTTTAAGGAAGAGACCCAGTACTTC
TRBV29-1	TRBJ2-3	.	.	CSVGQAQDTQYF	TGCAGCGTTGGCCAGGCGCAGGATACGCAGTATTTT
TRBV5-5	TRBJ2-1	TRBD1	.	CASSDGQGSYNEQFF	TGTGCCAGCAGCGATGGACAGGGATCCTACAATGAGCAGTTCTTC
TRBV20-1	TRBJ2-3	.	.	CSSYSLGTQYF	TGCAGTTCCTACTCTCTTGGTACGCAGTATTTT
TRBV27	TRBJ2-2	.	.	CASSLQGPLNTGELFF	TGTGCCAGCAGCCTTCAGGGGCCCTTAAACACCGGGGAGCTGTTTTTT
TRBV15	TRBJ1-1	.	.	CATSRARPENTEAFF	TGTGCCACCAGCAGAGCCCGCCCAGAGAACACTGAAGCTTTCTTT
TRBV6-5	TRBJ2-1	.	few	CASSYSSVGGQQFF	TGTGCCAGCAGTTACTCGTCCGTGGGGGGACAACAGTTCTTC
TRBV11-3	TRBJ2-1	TRBD2	.	CASSLAFREGYNVQFF	TGTGCCAGCAGCTTAGCGTTCCGGGAGGGCTACAATGTGCAGTTCTTC
TRBV29-1	TRBJ2-5	.	few	CSVEDPRSPSTPYF	TGCAGCGTTGAAGATCCTCGTTCGCCTTCAACCCCGTACTTC
TRBV27	TRBJ2-1	.	many	CASGADSYNEQFF	TGTGCCAGCGGAGCAGACTCCTACAATGAGCAGTTCTTC
TRBV7-9	TRBJ1-2	TRBD1	.	CASSRGQGLYGYTF	TGTGCCAGCAGCCGAGGACAGGGCCTCTATGGCTACACCTTC
TRBV7-2	TRBJ1-5	.	once	CASSIFGGRNQPQHF	TGTGCCAGCAGCATCTTCGGAGGGCGCAATCAGCCCCAGCATTTT
TRBV12-3/TRBV12-4	TRBJ2-1	.	.	CASNLQGHSSYNEQFF	TGTGCCAGCAACCTCCAGGGGCACTCCTCCTACAATGAGCAGTTCTTC
TRBV3-1	TRBJ2-3	TRBD2	.	CASSHPGLAGGPMAQYF	TGTGCCAGCAGCCATCCCGGACTAGCGGGAGGGCCCATGGCGCAGTATTTT
TRBV20-1	TRBJ2-1	TRBD2	.	CSASRTSGRADEQFF	TGCAGTGCTTCCCGGACTAGCGGGAGGGCCGATGAGCAGTTCTTC
TRBV29-1	TRBJ2-5	.	few	CSTLLPFLETQYF	TGCAGCACCTTACTCCCGTTCTTGGAGACCCAGTACTTC
TRBV10-2	TRBJ1-1	.	.	CASSDGGIPLTEAFF	TGCGCCAGCAGTGATGGGGGCATACCCCTCACTGAAGCTTTCTTT
TRBV7-8	TRBJ2-1	TRBD2	.	CASSTRRGSGRNEQFF	TGTGCCAGCAGCACACGGCGGGGTAGCGGGAGAAATGAGCAGTTCTTC
TRBV5-1	TRBJ2-1	.	few	CASSLDSGPQVHEQFF	TGCGCCAGCAGCTTGGACAGCGGCCCTCAGGTCCATGAGCAGTTCTTC
TRBV7-9	TRBJ2-5	.	few	CASSLARQGAGAETQYF	TGTGCCAGCAGCTTAGCGAGGCAGGGCGCTGGGGCAGAGACCCAGTACTTC
TRBV7-9	TRBJ1-1	.	few	CASSLRGVLTEAFF	TGTGCCAGCAGCTTACGGGGGGTTTTAACTGAAGCTTTCTTT
TRBV10-3	TRBJ2-1	TRBD2	.	CAISSQREVEEQFF	TGTGCCATCAGCTCCCAGCGGGAAGTGGAGGAGCAGTTCTTC
TRBV9	TRBJ2-7	.	few	CASSVLGTTYEQYF	TGTGCCAGCAGCGTACTAGGCACTACCTACGAGCAGTACTTC
TRBV20-1	TRBJ1-6	.	.	CSAIGPYKGNSPLHF	TGCAGTGCTATTGGGCCGTACAAGGGGAATTCACCCCTCCACTTT
TRBV5-6	TRBJ2-1	.	.	CASSLVRAEQFF	TGTGCCAGCAGCTTGGTCCGGGCTGAGCAGTTCTTC
TRBV12-3/TRBV12-4	TRBJ1-5	TRBD1	.	CASSTGAGGPGIGNQPQHF	TGTGCCAGCAGTACCGGCGCAGGGGGCCCGGGCATCGGCAATCAGCCCCAGCATTTT
TRBV24-1	TRBJ2-1	TRBD2	.	CATSETGTSPNEQFF	TGTGCCACCAGTGAAACCGGGACTAGCCCCAATGAGCAGTTCTTC
TRBV5-5	TRBJ1-2	TRBD1	.	CASSSQDRGGYGYTF	TGTGCCAGCAGCAGTCAGGACAGGGGCGGCTATGGCTACACCTTC
TRBV29-1	TRBJ1-1	.	many	CSVRQASGPNTEAFF	TGCAGCGTAAGACAGGCCTCCGGACCCAACACTGAAGCTTTCTTT